This T cell receptor (beta chain) was identified during a study of T cell responses to AZD1222 COVID-19 vaccine. Some clones are missing from TCRdb's copy, which holds only in-frame ones; the method was immunoSEQ multiplex PCR. In the table there are around 95,000 clones, roughly 90% of which are singletons. The specimen comprised peripheral blood, sampled on day 0 of AZD1222 vaccination. The clonotype originates from an adult in good health.

CDR3: CASKPLPSSYEQYF. In DNA form, the CDR3 reads TGTGCCAGCAAGCCACTACCGAGCTCCTACGAGCAGTACTTC. This chain joins TRBV7-9 and TRBJ2-7, with D hard to call. The germline V gene encodes CDR1 SEHNR and CDR2 FQNEAQ (reference sequence). The V end was cut by 7 bases, the J end by 0 bases, with 13 bases between. This CDR3 comprises 14 residues.